The 18 T cell receptor beta chains listed next were all sequenced from one sample in a study of blood T cell repertoires in COVID-19. The assay was immunoSEQ multiplex PCR, and TCRdb's table has in-frame clones only and misses some. The sample has 65,000 or so clones; approximately 80% are singletons. The sample taken for sequencing was peripheral blood. The source is a man older than 75 with acute or convalescent COVID-19.

This rearrangement joins TRBV7-9 to TRBJ2-1, with a weak D call TRBD1 (6 bases). V lost 0 bases and J 8 bases, leaving 17 bases between the germline ends. Germline V gene sequence: CDR1 SEHNR, CDR2 FQNEAQ (reference sequence). The CDR3 length is 16 residues. CDR3 DNA sequence: TGTGCCAGCAGCTTAGCGGGACAAAAGGCTTTAGATGAGCAGTTCTTC. This encodes CASSLAGQKALDEQFF.

The chain joins TRBV2 to TRBJ2-5; D is possibly TRBD2 (6 bases). V was trimmed by 9 bases and J by 11 bases, leaving 31 bases between them. The germline V gene has CDR1 SNHLY and CDR2 FYNNEI. CDR3 length equals 16 residues. CDR3 in DNA: TGTGCCAGTGGAGATGGGTCGGAGGGTACGAGGCCCCAACAGTACTTC. Its translation: CASGDGSEGTRPQQYF.

The V gene is TRBV6-6, the J gene TRBJ1-2, with a tentative D call TRBD1 (6 bases). The CDR3 length is 15 residues. Germline CDR1 is MNHNY and CDR2 is SVGAGI (reference sequence). The V and J ends lost 8 bases and 3 bases respectively, with 19 bases between them. Here the CDR3 reads CASAPRQGFDYGYTF. The CDR3 region has the DNA TGTGCCAGCGCCCCCCGGCAGGGGTTTGACTATGGCTACACCTTC.

This sequence joins TRBV3-1 (or the pseudogene TRBV3-2) and TRBJ2-5; D uncertain. Germline assignment: CDR1 LGHDT and CDR2 YNNKEL (reference sequence). Trimming removed 7 bases from V and 2 bases from J, with 14 bases in between. This CDR3 contains 14 residues. This CDR3 reads CASTSSDRQETQYF. In DNA form, the CDR3 reads TGTGCCAGCACTTCTAGTGATAGGCAAGAGACCCAGTACTTC.

The chain links TRBV28 to TRBJ2-3; TRBD2 matches 9 bases. Germline V CDR1 and CDR2: MDHEN, SYDVKM. Losses at the gene ends were 5 bases for V and 3 bases for J; bases not matched to a gene: 6. This CDR3 is 15 amino acids long. The CDR3 coding sequence is TGTGCCAGCAGTGCGCCTAGCGGGGTAACAGATACGCAGTATTTT. As protein: CASSAPSGVTDTQYF.

The V call is TRBV4-1, the J call TRBJ2-3; TRBD2 matches 10 bases. The CDR3 runs to 16 residues. After removal of 1 base from V and 5 bases from J, the junction contained 6 bases not matched to a gene. Germline V lookup: CDR1 MGHRA, CDR2 YSYEKL. The chain's CDR3 is CASSQGLAGDRDTQYF. In DNA form, the CDR3 reads TGCGCCAGCAGCCAAGGGCTAGCGGGGGATAGAGATACGCAGTATTTT.

The V and J genes are TRBV20-1 and TRBJ1-2; 8 nucleotides align to TRBD1. Germline lookup yields CDR1 DFQATT and CDR2 SNEGSKA (reference sequence). The CDR3 extends over 10 amino acids. With V trimmed by 6 bases and J by 14 bases, 8 bases remained unmatched. The CDR3 sequence is CSARTGRGTF. In DNA, the CDR3 is TGCAGTGCCCGGACAGGGAGGGGTACCTTC.

The chain combines TRBV12-3 or TRBV12-4 with TRBJ2-3; no definite D call. This CDR3 has 12 amino acids. The V end was cut by 7 bases, the J end by 6 bases, with 11 bases between. CDR3 DNA sequence: TGTGCCAGCAACTCCGATAAGGATACGCAGTATTTT. It translates to CASNSDKDTQYF.

This chain links TRBV3-1 (or the pseudogene TRBV3-2) with TRBJ1-5; 7 bases are shared with TRBD1. With 4 bases clipped from V and 7 bases from J, the junction kept 10 bases outside the gene matches. The CDR3 contains 15 residues. CDR1 is LGHDT and CDR2 is YNNKEL in the germline V gene (reference sequence). CDR3 in DNA: TGTGCCAGCAGCCCGAACAGGGGATTGGGGCAGCCCCAGCATTTT. Translation gives CASSPNRGLGQPQHF.

Here the CDR3 reads CASSSLPAGSTNTEAFF. The CDR3 nucleotides read TGTGCCAGCAGCTCCCTCCCCGCAGGTTCGACGAACACTGAAGCTTTCTTT. The chain recombines TRBV7-6 with TRBJ1-1; no reliable D call. The length of the CDR3 is 17 residues. Trimming removed 4 bases at V and 1 base at J, with 19 bases between. From germline, CDR1 is SGHVS and CDR2 FNYEAQ. Full variable domain (rest looked up from reference TRBV7-6 and TRBJ1-1): GAGVSQSPRYKVTKRGQDVALRCDPISGHVSLYWYRQALGQGPEFLTYFNYEAQQDKSGLPNDRFSAERPEGSISTLTIQRTEQRDSAMYRCASSSLPAGSTNTEAFFGQGTRLTVV.

This clone was recorded a few times. The CDR3 loop reads CASSRWWDREDTQYF. CDR3 nucleotides: TGTGCCAGCAGCCGGTGGTGGGACAGGGAGGATACGCAGTATTTT. The chain recombines TRBV5-5 with TRBJ2-3; 9 bases align to TRBD1. The CDR3 is 15 residues long. CDR1 is SGHKS, CDR2 YYEKEE, per germline (reference sequence). J gave up 6 bases and V 4 bases, and 9 bases lay outside the gene matches.

J is TRBJ2-7 and V is TRBV18; TRBD1 matches 8 bases. CDR3 size: 15 residues. Unmatched junction bases numbered 7, after V lost 5 bases and J lost 1 base. Per germline, CDR1 KGHSH and CDR2 LQKENI. As DNA, the CDR3 is TGTGCCAGCTCAACAGCAGGGGGCGGTTCCTACGAGCAGTACTTC. As protein: CASSTAGGGSYEQYF.

V usage is TRBV27 and J usage is TRBJ2-2; 11 bases map to TRBD2. The V gene end was trimmed by 4 bases and the J gene end by 6 bases; junction bases not matched to a gene: 7. Germline V CDR1 and CDR2: MNHEY, SMNVEV (reference sequence). The CDR3 totals 16 residues. In DNA form, the CDR3 reads TGTGCCAGCAGTTCCTCAAGACTAGCGGGGCCCGGGGAGCTGTTTTTT. It translates to CASSSSRLAGPGELFF.

This chain uses TRBV6-5 with TRBJ2-7; 9 nucleotides align to TRBD2. The germline CDR1 and CDR2 sequences are MNHEY and SVGAGI. With V trimmed by 2 bases and J by 1 base, 6 bases remained unmatched. The CDR3 length is 16 residues. CDR3 nucleotides: TGTGCCAGCAGTTACGGTAGCGGGGGTGGGTCCTACGAGCAGTACTTC. Its translation is CASSYGSGGGSYEQYF.

The genes are TRBV7-3 and TRBJ2-5; 13 bases are a match to TRBD2. This CDR3 has 15 residues. V lost 4 bases and J lost 5; bases outside the gene matches: 4. Germline values: CDR1 SGHTA, CDR2 FQGTGA. The CDR3 region is CASSSGLAGVETQYF. The CDR3 nucleotides are TGTGCCAGCAGCTCAGGACTAGCGGGGGTTGAGACCCAGTACTTC.

The CDR3 DNA follows: TGTGCCAGCAGCTCCCGGACAGGGGAGTTGGAGCAGTTCTTC. Amino acids: CASSSRTGELEQFF. The chain combines TRBV11-1 with TRBJ2-1; 9 nucleotides line up with TRBD1. Losses at the gene ends were 4 bases for V and 10 bases for J; bases not matched to a gene: 8. The V gene's germline CDR1 is SGHAT and CDR2 FQDESV (reference sequence). This CDR3 region has 14 residues.

This sequence joins TRBV29-1 and TRBJ1-2; possibly TRBD1 for D (5 bases). From germline, CDR1 is SQVTM and CDR2 ANQGSEA. Trimming removed 0 bases at V and 2 bases at J, with 10 bases between. The CDR3 consists of 14 residues. This chain's CDR3 is CSVEELPGNYGYTF. Here the CDR3 DNA reads TGCAGCGTTGAAGAACTTCCAGGGAACTATGGCTACACCTTC.

The CDR3 region is CASQVGGRSPLHF. The CDR3 DNA reads as TGTGCCAGCCAGGTAGGGGGTCGGTCACCCCTCCACTTT. This chain connects TRBV6-5 to TRBJ1-6, with D tentatively TRBD1 (6 bases). Germline CDR1 and CDR2: MNHEY and SVGAGI. The V gene lost 8 bases and the J gene lost 10 bases, with 15 bases spanning the gap. The length of the CDR3 is 13 residues.